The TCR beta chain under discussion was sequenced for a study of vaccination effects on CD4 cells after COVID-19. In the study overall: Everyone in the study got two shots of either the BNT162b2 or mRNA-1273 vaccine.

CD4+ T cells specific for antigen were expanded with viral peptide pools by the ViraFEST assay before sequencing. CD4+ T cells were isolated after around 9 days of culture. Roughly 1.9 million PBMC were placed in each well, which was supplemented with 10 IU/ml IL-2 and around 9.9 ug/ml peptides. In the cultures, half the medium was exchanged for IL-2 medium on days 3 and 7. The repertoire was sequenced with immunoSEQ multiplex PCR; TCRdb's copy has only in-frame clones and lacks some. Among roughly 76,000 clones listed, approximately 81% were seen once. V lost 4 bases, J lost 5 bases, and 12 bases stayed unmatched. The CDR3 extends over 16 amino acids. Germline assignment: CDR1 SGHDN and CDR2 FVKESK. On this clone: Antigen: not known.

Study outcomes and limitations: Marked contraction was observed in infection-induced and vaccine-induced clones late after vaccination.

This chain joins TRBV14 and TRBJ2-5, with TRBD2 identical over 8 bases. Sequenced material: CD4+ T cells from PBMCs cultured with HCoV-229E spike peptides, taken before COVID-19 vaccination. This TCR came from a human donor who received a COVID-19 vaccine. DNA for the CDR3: TGTGCCAGCAGCCCACTATCGGGACTAGAAATGGAGACCCAGTACTTC. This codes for CASSPLSGLEMETQYF.